Listed below are T cell receptor beta chains from one sample, sequenced in a study of follicular helper T cells after annual influenza vaccination. TCRdb's table, derived via immunoSEQ multiplex PCR, lists solely in-frame clones and lacks some. The data contain some 15,000 clones, approximately 84% of them seen just once; the ten biggest clones take up 1.3%. The specimen was CXCR5+ CD38- circulating T follicular helper cells from blood, collected 7 days after influenza vaccination. These receptors all stem from an adult who received the influenza vaccine. Each CDR3 is given with its conserved first and last residue. Fields, in order: CDR3 length, V gene, D gene, J gene, clone size, CDR3 protein, CDR3 DNA. D genes are given only for firm matches. Size is stated for part of the rows, as once, few or many counts, or as a class when the clone is expanded.

12,TRBV30,-,TRBJ1-6,-,CAWSGDPSPLHF,TGTGCCTGGTCGGGAGACCCATCACCCCTCCACTTT
15,TRBV15,-,TRBJ1-1,-,CAASREGALNTEAFF,TGTGCCGCCAGCAGAGAAGGGGCATTGAACACTGAAGCTTTCTTT
15,TRBV6-4,TRBD2,TRBJ2-1,once,CASSEGSGAYNEQFF,TGTGCCAGCAGTGAAGGGAGCGGGGCCTACAATGAGCAGTTCTTC
10,TRBV29-1,-,TRBJ2-5,-,CSVDYVTQYF,TGCAGCGTTGACTATGTGACCCAGTACTTC
13,TRBV18,-,TRBJ1-1,-,CASSPLDNLEAFF,TGTGCCAGCTCACCACTCGACAACCTTGAGGCTTTCTTT
13,TRBV30,-,TRBJ2-5,-,CAWSVLVQETQYF,TGTGCCTGGAGTGTACTCGTCCAAGAGACCCAGTACTTC
11,TRBV19,TRBD1,TRBJ1-1,-,CASRRTGGAFF,TGTGCCAGTAGAAGGACAGGGGGAGCTTTCTTT
13,TRBV19,-,TRBJ1-6,few,CASSTRPESPLHF,TGTGCCAGTAGTACGCGTCCGGAGTCACCCCTCCACTTT
15,TRBV15,-,TRBJ1-5,-,CATSRDGAGNQPQHF,TGTGCCACCAGCAGAGATGGAGCAGGCAATCAGCCCCAGCATTTT
14,TRBV5-1,-,TRBJ1-5,once,CASSLEGGNQPQHF,TGCGCCAGCAGCTTGGAAGGGGGCAATCAGCCCCAGCATTTT
13,TRBV6-6,-,TRBJ2-3,-,CASGTDSLDTQYF,TGTGCCAGCGGAACGGACTCCCTAGATACGCAGTATTTT
13,TRBV30,-,TRBJ1-5,-,CAWSVTETGPQHF,TGTGCCTGGAGTGTAACGGAGACGGGGCCCCAGCATTTT
16,TRBV5-1,TRBD1,TRBJ2-7,-,CASSLAGGQVTYEQYF,TGCGCCAGCAGCTTGGCCGGGGGACAGGTAACCTACGAGCAGTACTTC
16,TRBV7-2,-,TRBJ1-6,-,CASSLGGSLTTAPLHF,TGTGCCAGCAGCTTAGGGGGCAGTCTCACAACCGCGCCCCTCCACTTT
17,TRBV9,-,TRBJ2-1,-,CASSVEAQWSSYNEQFF,TGTGCCAGCAGCGTAGAGGCGCAGTGGAGCTCCTACAATGAGCAGTTCTTC
15,TRBV5-4,TRBD1,TRBJ1-4,-,CASSLDRGPGEKLFF,TGTGCCAGCAGCCTGGACAGGGGCCCGGGGGAAAAACTGTTTTTT
13,TRBV7-9,-,TRBJ1-4,few,CASSRLTGARLFF,TGTGCCAGCAGCCGCCTCACAGGAGCGCGCCTGTTTTTT
16,TRBV28,-,TRBJ1-1,-,CASSLWSRGVYTEAFF,TGTGCCAGCAGTTTATGGTCTCGGGGAGTCTACACTGAAGCTTTCTTT
12,TRBV7-9,-,TRBJ2-7,-,CASSLGSGEQYF,TGTGCCAGCAGCTTAGGGTCGGGCGAGCAGTACTTC
15,TRBV7-3,-,TRBJ2-2,-,CASSPGQMNTGELFF,TGTGCCAGCAGCCCGGGACAAATGAACACCGGGGAGCTGTTTTTT
15,TRBV6-1,TRBD1,TRBJ1-6,-,CASSEETGGYSPLHF,TGTGCCAGCAGTGAAGAGACAGGGGGCTATTCACCCCTCCACTTT
14,TRBV6-1,-,TRBJ1-2,-,CASRAGTPTGGYTF,TGTGCCAGCAGGGCGGGGACTCCAACCGGGGGCTACACCTTC
17,TRBV10-3,TRBD1,TRBJ2-3,-,CAISEALQGARGDTQYF,TGTGCCATCAGTGAGGCCTTACAGGGGGCAAGAGGAGATACGCAGTATTTT
13,TRBV19,-,TRBJ2-1,-,CASSIDARQREFF,TGTGCCAGTAGTATAGACGCCAGGCAGAGGGAGTTCTTC
14,TRBV7-6,TRBD1,TRBJ1-2,-,CASSPRTGDYGYTF,TGTGCCAGCAGCCCCCGGACAGGGGACTATGGCTACACCTTC
15,TRBV6-6,TRBD2,TRBJ2-3,once,CASSLTGTKTSGKVF,TGTGCCAGCAGTCTGACCGGGACAAAAACTAGCGGGAAGGTCTTT